These 30 T cell receptor beta chains came from one sample sequenced in a study of shared clonotypes between healthy human individuals. The naive CD8 fraction comprised CD45RO-negative cells positively selected for CCR7 and excluded terminally differentiated effector memory CD45RA+ cells. The assay was immunoSEQ multiplex PCR, and TCRdb's table has in-frame clones only and misses some. The sample includes nearly 2 million clones, about 94% of them seen just once. Input material: naive CD8+ T cells sorted from blood. Receptors originate from a man younger than 30 in good health.

V is TRBV11-2 and J is TRBJ1-6, with D uncertain. Looked up from germline, CDR1 is SGHAT and CDR2 is FQNNGV. Trimming left V 0 bases short and J 10 bases short, with 4 bases between. The CDR3 extends over 12 amino acids. The CDR3 nucleotides read TGTGCCAGCAGCTTAGAAGGGTCACCCCTCCACTTT. Translation gives CASSLEGSPLHF.

V gene TRBV7-4 combines with J gene TRBJ2-7; 8 bases agree with TRBD1. This CDR3 contains 16 residues. Trimming at V came to 1 base and at J to 6 bases, leaving 11 bases not matched to a gene. Germline CDR1 reads SGHVT; CDR2 reads SQSDAQ. The CDR3 nucleotides read TGTGCCAGCAGCTTAGGGGCCCCCGGGACAGGCTCCGAGCAGTACTTC. This gives the protein CASSLGAPGTGSEQYF.

The V gene is TRBV6-6, the J gene TRBJ1-2; the match to TRBD1 covers 10 bases. CDR1 is MNHNY and CDR2 is SVGAGI in the germline V gene (reference sequence). The length of the CDR3 is 16 residues. V shed 6 bases and J 4 bases; nucleotides not matched to a gene: 11. The CDR3 here is CASSLSGTGDRYGYTF. The CDR3 DNA reads as TGTGCCAGCAGCTTGTCCGGGACAGGGGATCGCTATGGCTACACCTTC.

This rearrangement joins TRBV5-4 to TRBJ2-7, with a weak D call TRBD1 (6 bases). The CDR3 consists of 14 residues. Germline V CDR1 and CDR2: SGHNT, YYREEE (reference sequence). Deletions cut 4 bases from V and 2 bases from J, with 13 bases between. This chain's CDR3 is CASSLHPGAYEQYF. The DNA of the CDR3 is TGTGCCAGCAGCCTCCACCCAGGGGCCTACGAGCAGTACTTC.

This clone was detected only once. The chain uses TRBV5-4 and TRBJ2-1; D is unresolved. V dropped 3 bases and J dropped 11 bases, with 12 bases sitting between them. The germline gives CDR1 SGHNT, CDR2 YYREEE (reference sequence). This CDR3 region has 12 residues. CDR3 sequence: CASSSPDTQQFF. The CDR3, as DNA: TGTGCCAGCAGCTCCCCCGACACCCAGCAGTTCTTC. The full variable domain, completed using reference TRBV5-4 and TRBJ2-1, is ETGVTQSPTHLIKTRGQQVTLRCSSQSGHNTVSWYQQALGQGPQFIFQYYREEENGRGNFPPRFSGLQFPNYSSELNVNALELDDSALYLCASSSPDTQQFFGPGTRLTVL.

This chain links TRBV11-3 with TRBJ2-2; possible D gene TRBD1, 5 bases. The CDR3 length is 13 residues. Trimming stripped 5 bases from V and 3 bases from J, with 7 bases between. Germline V gene data show CDR1 as SGHNT and CDR2 as YENEEA. The CDR3 sequence is CASSQGYTGELFF. CDR3 DNA sequence: TGTGCCAGCAGCCAGGGATACACCGGGGAGCTGTTTTTT.

The chain recombines TRBV7-8 with TRBJ1-5; D call uncertain. The length of the CDR3 is 15 residues. Per germline, CDR1 SGHVS and CDR2 FQNEAQ. The ends were cut back, 5 bases at V and 0 bases at J, with 11 bases in the middle. CDR3 amino acids: CASSRDGYSNQPQHF. CDR3 bases: TGTGCCAGCAGCCGTGACGGGTATAGCAATCAGCCCCAGCATTTT.

The genes are TRBV5-6 and TRBJ2-7; TRBD1 agrees at 8 bases. V gave up 6 bases and J gave up 5 bases; unmatched junction bases: 10. The CDR3 is 14 residues long. The germline V gene has CDR1 SGHDT and CDR2 YYEEEE. For the CDR3, the DNA is TGTGCCAGCACCCAGGGGGCAGGGTTCCACGAGCAGTACTTC. Its protein product is CASTQGAGFHEQYF. The whole variable domain, remainder taken from reference TRBV5-6 and TRBJ2-7, is DAGVTQSPTHLIKTRGQQVTLRCSPKSGHDTVSWYQQALGQGPQFIFQYYEEEERQRGNFPDRFSGHQFPNYSSELNVNALLLGDSALYLCASTQGAGFHEQYFGPGTRLTVT.

The rearrangement joins TRBV27 to TRBJ2-1; TRBD2 aligns across 14 bases. This CDR3 has 17 amino acids. With V trimmed by 8 bases and J by 8 bases, 14 bases remained unmatched. Germline V lookup: CDR1 MNHEY, CDR2 SMNVEV (reference sequence). In DNA form, the CDR3 reads TGTGCCAGCGGGACTAGACTAGCGGGGGGGTTCGTGGATGAGCAGTTCTTC. Amino acids: CASGTRLAGGFVDEQFF.

The J gene is TRBJ2-2, the V gene TRBV10-2; D not resolved. Germline loops: CDR1 WSHSY, CDR2 SAAADI. Trimming pared 2 bases from V and 8 bases from J, leaving 9 bases between. The CDR3 loop spans 13 amino acids. The DNA for the CDR3 is TGCGCCAGCAGTGAGGGAACCGCGGGGGAGCTGTTTTTT. Protein product: CASSEGTAGELFF.

This clone has a single count. The chain recombines TRBV5-8 with TRBJ1-5; no firm D call. The V end was cut by 0 bases, the J end by 0 bases, with 10 bases between. CDR3 size: 16 residues. CDR1 is SGHTS and CDR2 is YDEGEE in the germline V gene. The CDR3: CASSLEGYDSNQPQHF. For the CDR3, the DNA is TGTGCCAGCAGCTTGGAAGGCTATGATAGCAATCAGCCCCAGCATTTT.

A single count supports this clone. This chain joins TRBV7-6 and TRBJ1-6, with D unclear. This CDR3 is built from 17 residues. V gave up 5 bases and J gave up 9 bases, with 23 bases separating them. Germline V gene data show CDR1 as SGHVS and CDR2 as FNYEAQ. The CDR3 loop reads CASSLEMAGALGSPLHF. The CDR3 nucleotides are TGTGCCAGCAGCCTGGAGATGGCAGGAGCCTTAGGTTCACCCCTCCACTTT.

V and J are TRBV9 and TRBJ1-1; D might be TRBD1 (5 bases). The CDR3 is 14 residues long. V shed 3 bases and J shed 0 bases, with 9 bases lying between them. Germline values: CDR1 SGDLS, CDR2 YYNGEE. The CDR3 DNA reads as TGTGCCAGCAGCGGCGGGGGATTGAACACTGAAGCTTTCTTT. Its translation: CASSGGGLNTEAFF.

This clone was observed a handful of times. This specimen includes other DNA sequences encoding the same CDR3. This chain connects TRBV9 to TRBJ2-7; the match to TRBD2 covers 13 bases. From germline, CDR1 is SGDLS and CDR2 YYNGEE. This CDR3 region has 15 residues. After removal of 3 bases from V and 2 bases from J, the junction contained 2 bases not matched to a gene. The CDR3 spells CASSAGTSGAYEQYF. The CDR3 nucleotides read TGTGCCAGCAGCGCCGGGACTAGCGGGGCCTACGAGCAGTACTTC.

The chain combines TRBV4-1 with TRBJ1-2, with D maybe TRBD1 (5 bases). This CDR3 spans 13 amino acids. Per germline, CDR1 MGHRA and CDR2 YSYEKL. V lost 3 bases and J lost 7, with 12 bases in between. CDR3 amino acids: CASSQSGLVGYTF. The CDR3 DNA reads as TGCGCCAGCAGCCAGTCAGGGTTAGTTGGCTACACCTTC.

The chain carries TRBV27 and TRBJ2-7, with 7 bases lining up with TRBD1. In germline, CDR1 is MNHEY, CDR2 SMNVEV (reference sequence). Losses at the gene ends were 10 bases for V and 0 bases for J; bases not matched to a gene: 6. The CDR3 totals 13 residues. CDR3 protein: CAIRDSSSYEQYF. CDR3 nucleotides: TGTGCCATCCGGGACAGTAGCTCCTACGAGCAGTACTTC.

This clone was seen a single time. J is TRBJ2-3 and V is TRBV6-5; tentatively, D is TRBD2 (5 bases). V dropped 9 bases and J dropped 5 bases, with 18 bases sitting between them. CDR1 is MNHEY and CDR2 is SVGAGI in the germline V gene. The CDR3 sequence is 14 residues long. The CDR3 bases are TGTGCCAGTACCGCCCAGAGGGCCCAAGATACGCAGTATTTT. Its protein product is CASTAQRAQDTQYF.

Notes on this clone: The same CDR3 is also encoded by other DNA sequences in this sample. V and J are TRBV13 and TRBJ2-1; D unclear. CDR3 length: 13 amino acids. Germline CDR1 reads PRHDT; CDR2 reads FYEKMQ (reference sequence). Trimming stripped 0 bases from V and 2 bases from J, with 2 bases between. The CDR3 protein is CASSLGAYNEQFF. CDR3 bases: TGTGCCAGCAGCTTAGGCGCCTACAATGAGCAGTTCTTC.

This chain joins TRBV19 and TRBJ2-7; 7 nucleotides line up with TRBD1. Per germline, CDR1 LNHDA and CDR2 SQIVND (reference sequence). This CDR3 comprises 14 residues. The trim removed 5 bases at V and 2 bases at J, leaving 6 bases unmatched. The CDR3 loop reads CASSARDRAYEQYF. The CDR3 region has the DNA TGTGCCAGTAGTGCAAGGGACAGAGCCTACGAGCAGTACTTC.

This clone has just one count. This rearrangement joins TRBV13 to TRBJ1-3; D remains ambiguous. Per the germline V gene, CDR1 is PRHDT and CDR2 is FYEKMQ (reference sequence). With 6 bases removed from V and 0 bases from J, the gap between germline ends came to 6 bases. The CDR3 is made up of 13 amino acids. The chain's CDR3 is CASRDDSGNTIYF. The DNA of the CDR3 is TGTGCCAGCAGGGACGACTCTGGAAACACCATATATTTT.

In DNA, the CDR3 is TGTGCCAGCAGCCCAACCCCCCAAAGCAATGAGCAGTTCTTC. Encoded protein: CASSPTPQSNEQFF. The chain has TRBV7-3 and TRBJ2-7; D is undetermined. Near its end, the DNA agrees better with TRBJ2-1, so the J call may be wrong. This CDR3 is 14 amino acids long. Germline CDR1 reads SGHTA; CDR2 reads FQGTGA.

Of note for this clone: Other DNA sequences of this sample code for an identical CDR3. V and J are TRBV27 and TRBJ2-2; possibly TRBD2 for D (6 bases). V was shortened by 3 bases and J by 4 bases, with 6 bases between the two germline ends. Germline CDR1 MNHEY, CDR2 SMNVEV (reference sequence). CDR3 length: 13 amino acids. The CDR3 loop reads CASSFGGTGELFF. CDR3 DNA: TGTGCCAGCAGTTTCGGGGGCACCGGGGAGCTGTTTTTT.

The CDR3 region has the DNA TGTGCCAGCAGCTTAGGGGACTATGACGAGCAGTACTTC. Residues: CASSLGDYDEQYF. V and J are TRBV7-9 and TRBJ2-7, with 7 bases identical to TRBD2. The CDR3 sequence is 13 residues long. Per the germline V gene, CDR1 is SEHNR and CDR2 is FQNEAQ (reference sequence). With V trimmed by 1 base and J by 5 bases, 2 bases remained unmatched. The full variable domain, rest sourced from reference TRBV7-9 and TRBJ2-7, is DTGVSQNPRHKITKRGQNVTFRCDPISEHNRLYWYRQTLGQGPEFLTYFQNEAQLEKSRLLSDRFSAERPKGSFSTLEIQRTEQGDSAMYLCASSLGDYDEQYFGPGTRLTVT.

This rearrangement joins TRBV5-1 to TRBJ2-3; tentatively, D is TRBD2 (6 bases). Germline CDR1 SGHRS, CDR2 YFSETQ. The CDR3 loop spans 14 amino acids. The V and J ends lost 1 base and 2 bases respectively, with 8 bases between them. The CDR3 here is CASSLSGDTDTQYF. The CDR3 DNA is TGCGCCAGCAGCTTGTCGGGGGACACAGATACGCAGTATTTT. The complete variable domain, with remaining parts taken from reference TRBV5-1 and TRBJ2-3, reads KAGVTQTPRYLIKTRGQQVTLSCSPISGHRSVSWYQQTPGQGLQFLFEYFSETQRNKGNFPGRFSGRQFSNSRSEMNVSTLELGDSALYLCASSLSGDTDTQYFGPGTRLTVL.

The rearrangement uses TRBV27 and TRBJ2-5; 10 bases agree with TRBD1. Losses at the gene ends were 3 bases for V and 5 bases for J; bases not matched to a gene: 6. Germline V gene lookup returns CDR1 MNHEY and CDR2 SMNVEV (reference sequence). The CDR3 has 15 amino acids. The CDR3 loop is CASSFLGQGGETQYF. In nucleotides, the CDR3 is TGTGCCAGCAGTTTTCTCGGACAGGGGGGCGAGACCCAGTACTTC.

The chain is built from TRBV4-3 and TRBJ2-7; D tentatively fits TRBD1 or TRBD2 (5 bases each). Germline CDR1 and CDR2: LGHNA and YSLEER. This CDR3 is built from 22 residues. The V gene lost 1 base and the J gene lost 4 bases, with 35 bases spanning the gap. The CDR3 here is CASSQALSSRGPELPSRYEQYF. CDR3 DNA sequence: TGCGCCAGCAGCCAAGCCCTCAGTTCGAGGGGACCTGAGCTCCCCTCCCGGTACGAGCAGTACTTC.

Comment on this clone: Other DNA sequences in the same sample also yield this CDR3. J is TRBJ2-7 and V is TRBV19; D unclear. The CDR3 loop spans 12 amino acids. V was cut by 3 bases and J by 6 bases, with 9 bases left in between. Germline V CDR1 and CDR2: LNHDA, SQIVND (reference sequence). The DNA of the CDR3 is TGTGCCAGTAGTATCTGGGGTTCCGAGCAGTACTTC. Protein product: CASSIWGSEQYF.

This chain uses TRBV4-1 with TRBJ2-5; D perhaps matches TRBD2 (5 bases). The CDR3 contains 16 residues. Trimming stripped 0 bases from V and 4 bases from J, with 15 bases between. Germline-derived CDR1 and CDR2 are MGHRA and YSYEKL. CDR3 sequence: CASSQDPIYGGETQYF. The CDR3 DNA reads TGCGCCAGCAGCCAAGATCCTATCTATGGAGGAGAGACCCAGTACTTC.

The chain links TRBV6-5 to TRBJ1-1; D is unresolved. Germline CDR1 and CDR2: MNHEY and SVGAGI. This CDR3 is 15 amino acids long. Trimming shortened V by 0 bases and J by 4 bases, and 12 bases separated the two germline ends. The CDR3 DNA reads as TGTGCCAGCAGTTACTCTGAGGAAGGGTCCACTGAAGCTTTCTTT. Encoded protein: CASSYSEEGSTEAFF.

V usage is TRBV30 and J usage is TRBJ1-1; TRBD1 agrees at 9 bases. CDR3 size: 15 residues. CDR1 GTSNPN and CDR2 SVGIG come from the germline V gene (reference sequence). With V trimmed by 5 bases and J by 0 bases, 7 bases remained unmatched. The CDR3 DNA reads as TGTGCCTGGGTTGCCGGGACAGGGATGAACACTGAAGCTTTCTTT. The encoded protein is CAWVAGTGMNTEAFF. Filled out from reference TRBV30 and TRBJ1-1, the complete variable domain reads SQTIHQWPATLVQPVGSPLSLECTVEGTSNPNLYWYRQAAGRGLQLLFYSVGIGQISSEVPQNLSASRPQDRQFILSSKKLLLSDSGFYLCAWVAGTGMNTEAFFGQGTRLTVV.